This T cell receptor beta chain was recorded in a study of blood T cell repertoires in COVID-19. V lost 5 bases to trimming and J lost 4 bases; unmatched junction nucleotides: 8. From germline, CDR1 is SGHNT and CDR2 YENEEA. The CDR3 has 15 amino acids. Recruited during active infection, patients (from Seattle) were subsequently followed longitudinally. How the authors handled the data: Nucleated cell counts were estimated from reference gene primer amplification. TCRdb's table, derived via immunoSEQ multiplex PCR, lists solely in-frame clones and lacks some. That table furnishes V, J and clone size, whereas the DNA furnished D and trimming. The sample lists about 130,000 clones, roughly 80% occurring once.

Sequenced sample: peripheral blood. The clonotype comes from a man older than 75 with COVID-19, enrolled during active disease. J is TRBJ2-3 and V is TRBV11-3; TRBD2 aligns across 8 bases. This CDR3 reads CASSRGSGISDTQYF. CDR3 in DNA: TGTGCCAGCAGCCGAGGTAGCGGGATCTCAGATACGCAGTATTTT.